This T cell receptor (beta chain) originates from a study of technical replicates of blood from a handful of donors. Only in-frame clones appear in the TCRdb table, and some are missing; sequencing was by immunoSEQ multiplex PCR. The table shows tens of thousands of clones, with more than 80% occurring only once. V was pared by 8 bases and J by 12 bases, with 17 bases of the junction left unmatched. Germline assignment: CDR1 MNHNY and CDR2 SVGAGI (reference sequence). The CDR3 has 15 amino acids. The chain links TRBV6-6 to TRBJ2-1; TRBD2 matches 9 bases. The receptor's source is a human donor in good health. Some clones in this sample may be carry-over from other donors' samples. The sequenced sample was PBMCs. CDR3 nucleotide sequence: TGTGCCAGCGCCACCTCGGGGCGGGAGGGTAACGGGCAGTTCTTC. It codes for CASATSGREGNGQFF.